This T cell receptor beta chain was recovered during a study of regulatory T cells in long-lasting Graves disease. Time point indicated: newly diagnosed GD, antithyroid drugs for less than 3 months. Generation of the TCR library employed RNA extracted from PBMCs. The germline CDR1 and CDR2 sequences are SEHNR and FQNEAQ (reference sequence). The V gene lost 4 bases and the J gene lost 6 bases, with 22 bases spanning the gap. The CDR3 has 16 residues. iRepertoire HTBI primers and Arm-PCR of CDR3 regions built TCR beta libraries. TCRdb fed the multiplex PCR reads into MiXCR, producing one record per CDR3 protein. The data hold some 600,000 distinct CDR3 sequences, with about 16% observed a single time. Only one count was recorded for this clonotype. Another study also made use of these data, one on T cells in Graves' hyperthyroidism and ophthalmopathy.

The receptor's source is a young man with Graves disease. The chain is built from TRBV7-9 and TRBJ2-7, with D maybe TRBD2 (6 bases). The source was peripheral blood mononuclear cells (PBMCs), collected at new diagnosis, from a patient treated with antithyroid drugs. The CDR3 is CASSSPYDTGVGEQYF. The CDR3 DNA sequence: TGTGCCAGCAGCTCACCATACGACACGGGGGTTGGCGAGCAGTACTTC.